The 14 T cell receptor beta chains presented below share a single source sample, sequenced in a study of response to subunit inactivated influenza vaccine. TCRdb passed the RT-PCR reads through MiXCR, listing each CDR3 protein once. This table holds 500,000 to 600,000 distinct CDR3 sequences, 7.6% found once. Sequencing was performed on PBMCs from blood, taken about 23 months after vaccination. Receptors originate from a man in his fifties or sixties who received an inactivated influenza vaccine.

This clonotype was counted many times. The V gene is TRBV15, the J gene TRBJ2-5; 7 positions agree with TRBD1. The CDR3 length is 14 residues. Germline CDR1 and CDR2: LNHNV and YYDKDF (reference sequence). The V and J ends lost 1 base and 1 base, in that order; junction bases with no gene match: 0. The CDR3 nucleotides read TGTGCCACCAGCAGAGGACAGGGCCAAGAGACCCAGTACTTC. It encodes CATSRGQGQETQYF.

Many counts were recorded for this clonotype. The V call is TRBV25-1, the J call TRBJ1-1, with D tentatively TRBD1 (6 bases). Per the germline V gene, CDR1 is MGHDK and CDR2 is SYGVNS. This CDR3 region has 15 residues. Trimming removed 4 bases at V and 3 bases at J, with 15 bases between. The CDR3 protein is CASSATGSWDTEAFF. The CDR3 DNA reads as TGTGCCAGCAGTGCTACAGGGAGTTGGGACACTGAAGCTTTCTTT.

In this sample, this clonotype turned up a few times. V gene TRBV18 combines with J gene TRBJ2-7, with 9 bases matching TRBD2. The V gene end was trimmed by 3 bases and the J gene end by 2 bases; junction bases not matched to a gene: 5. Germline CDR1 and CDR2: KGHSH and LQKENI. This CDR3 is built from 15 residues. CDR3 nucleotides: TGTGCCAGCTCACCTGTAGCGGGAGCAACCTACGAGCAGTACTTC. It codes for CASSPVAGATYEQYF.

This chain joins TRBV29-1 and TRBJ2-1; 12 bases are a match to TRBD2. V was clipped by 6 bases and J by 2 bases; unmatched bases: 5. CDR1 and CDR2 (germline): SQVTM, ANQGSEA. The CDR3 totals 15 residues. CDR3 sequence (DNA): TGCAGCGTCACTCTAGCGGGAGGGCCCTACAATGAGCAGTTCTTC. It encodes CSVTLAGGPYNEQFF.

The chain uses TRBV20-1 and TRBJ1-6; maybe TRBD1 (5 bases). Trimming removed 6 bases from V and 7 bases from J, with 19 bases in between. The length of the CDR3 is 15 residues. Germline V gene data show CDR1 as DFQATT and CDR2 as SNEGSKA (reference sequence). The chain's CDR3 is CSASNRQWGNSPLHF. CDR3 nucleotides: TGCAGTGCAAGCAATCGACAGTGGGGAAATTCACCCCTCCACTTT.

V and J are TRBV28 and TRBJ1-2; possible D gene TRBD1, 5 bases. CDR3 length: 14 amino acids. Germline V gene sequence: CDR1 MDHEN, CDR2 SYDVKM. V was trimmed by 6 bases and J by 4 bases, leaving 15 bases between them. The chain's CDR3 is CASSPGPGPYGYTF. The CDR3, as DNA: TGTGCCAGCAGCCCGGGACCCGGGCCCTATGGCTACACCTTC.

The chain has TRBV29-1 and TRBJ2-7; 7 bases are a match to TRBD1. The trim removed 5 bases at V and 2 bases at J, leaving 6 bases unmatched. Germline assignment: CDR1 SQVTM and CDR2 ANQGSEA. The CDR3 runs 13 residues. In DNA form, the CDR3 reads TGCAGCGTTTGGACAGGACGTACCTACGAGCAGTACTTC. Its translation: CSVWTGRTYEQYF.

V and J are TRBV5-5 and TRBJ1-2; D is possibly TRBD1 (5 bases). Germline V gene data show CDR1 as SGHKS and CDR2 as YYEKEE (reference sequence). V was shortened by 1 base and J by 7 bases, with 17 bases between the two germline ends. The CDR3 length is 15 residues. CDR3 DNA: TGTGCCAGCAGCTTGTACCCAGGGTCAGTCGGTGGCTACACCTTC. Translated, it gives CASSLYPGSVGGYTF.

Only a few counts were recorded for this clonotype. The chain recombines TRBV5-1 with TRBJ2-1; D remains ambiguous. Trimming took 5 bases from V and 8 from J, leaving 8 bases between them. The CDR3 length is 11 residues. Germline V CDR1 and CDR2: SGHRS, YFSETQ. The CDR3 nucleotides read TGCGCCAGCAGAGAAGACCATGAGCAGTTCTTC. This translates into CASREDHEQFF.

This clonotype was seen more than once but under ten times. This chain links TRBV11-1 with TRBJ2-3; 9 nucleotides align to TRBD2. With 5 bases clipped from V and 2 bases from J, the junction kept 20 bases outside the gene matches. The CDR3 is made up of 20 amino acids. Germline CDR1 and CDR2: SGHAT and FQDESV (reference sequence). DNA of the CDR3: TGTGCCAGCAGCCCGCGTTACCCCCGGGTTCTAGCGGGGAACACAGATACGCAGTATTTT. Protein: CASSPRYPRVLAGNTDTQYF.

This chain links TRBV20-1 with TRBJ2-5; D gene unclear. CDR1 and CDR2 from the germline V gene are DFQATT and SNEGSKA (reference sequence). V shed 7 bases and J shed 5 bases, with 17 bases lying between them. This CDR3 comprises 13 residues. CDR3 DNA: TGCAGTGTTAGCTTGACGCTAGGGGAGACCCAGTACTTC. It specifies CSVSLTLGETQYF.

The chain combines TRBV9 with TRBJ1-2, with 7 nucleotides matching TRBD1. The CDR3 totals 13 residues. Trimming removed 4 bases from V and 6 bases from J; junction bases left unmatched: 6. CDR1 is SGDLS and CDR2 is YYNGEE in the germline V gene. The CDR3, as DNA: TGTGCCAGCAGCCCGGGACAGATTGATGGCTACACCTTC. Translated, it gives CASSPGQIDGYTF.

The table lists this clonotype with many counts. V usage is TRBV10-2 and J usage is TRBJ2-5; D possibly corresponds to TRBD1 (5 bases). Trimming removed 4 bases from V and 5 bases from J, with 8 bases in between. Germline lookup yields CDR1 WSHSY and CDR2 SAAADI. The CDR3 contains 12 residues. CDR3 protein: CASSGTMETQYF. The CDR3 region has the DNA TGCGCCAGCAGTGGGACAATGGAGACCCAGTACTTC.

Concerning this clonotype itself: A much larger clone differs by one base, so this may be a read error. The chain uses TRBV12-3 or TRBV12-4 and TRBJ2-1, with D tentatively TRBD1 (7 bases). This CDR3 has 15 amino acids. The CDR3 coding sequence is TGTGCCAGCAGCTCGGAGGGGGCGAGATACAATGAGCATTTCTTC. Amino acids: CASSSEGARYNEHFF.